These 20 T cell receptor beta chains came from one sample sequenced in a study of identifying expanded T cells in peripheral blood. Using immunoSEQ multiplex PCR, the repertoire was profiled, and TCRdb retains in-frame clones only, with some absent. The table has 75,000 to 95,000 clones, about 89% seen once. The specimen was blood. The receptor source for this set is a person aged 18-70 years in good health.

The gene calls are TRBV18 and TRBJ2-3; TRBD2 is a possible D gene (5 bases). The V and J ends lost 7 bases and 2 bases respectively, with 10 bases between them. CDR1 and CDR2 from the germline V gene are KGHSH and LQKENI. The CDR3 consists of 13 residues. CDR3 loop: CASWSGYTDTQYF. The CDR3 DNA sequence: TGTGCCAGCTGGAGCGGCTACACAGATACGCAGTATTTT. The full variable domain, with the rest looked up from reference TRBV18 and TRBJ2-3, is NAGVMQNPRHLVRRRGQEARLRCSPMKGHSHVYWYRQLPEEGLKFMVYLQKENIIDESGMPKERFSAEFPKEGPSILRIQQVVRGDSAAYFCASWSGYTDTQYFGPGTRLTVL.

The chain recombines TRBV27 with TRBJ2-7; 11 positions agree with TRBD2. Germline V CDR1 and CDR2: MNHEY, SMNVEV (reference sequence). The J segment lost 3 bases and the V segment lost 10 bases, leaving 8 bases of the junction unmatched. This CDR3 region has 14 residues. The CDR3 spells CATKLAGERYEQYF. In DNA form, the CDR3 reads TGTGCCACCAAACTAGCGGGAGAACGCTACGAGCAGTACTTC.

The chain combines TRBV10-3 with TRBJ2-1; maybe TRBD2 (5 bases). V was clipped by 5 bases and J by 9 bases, with 17 bases between them. The CDR3 covers 14 residues. Germline V lookup: CDR1 ENHRY, CDR2 SYGVKD. The CDR3 DNA reads as TGTGCCATCAGTCGAGATCCGGAGGTGGCTGAGCAGTTCTTC. Protein: CAISRDPEVAEQFF.

This clone was counted between two and nine times. This sample also contains other DNA sequences that code for the same CDR3. This chain joins TRBV28 and TRBJ1-2, with D hard to call. Trimming removed 2 bases at V and 2 bases at J, with 3 bases between. Germline V gene lookup returns CDR1 MDHEN and CDR2 SYDVKM. The CDR3 is 12 amino acids. CDR3 sequence reads: CASSLGNYGYTF. In DNA form, the CDR3 reads TGTGCCAGCAGTTTAGGAAACTATGGCTACACCTTC.

The V and J genes are TRBV7-9 and TRBJ1-4; a possible D gene is TRBD1 (5 bases). V gave up 5 bases and J gave up 5 bases, with 9 bases separating them. This CDR3 region has 13 residues. Germline V lookup: CDR1 SEHNR, CDR2 FQNEAQ (reference sequence). For the CDR3, the DNA is TGTGCCAGCAGCGGGACGCACAATGAAAAACTGTTTTTT. It translates to CASSGTHNEKLFF.

The chain couples TRBV19 to TRBJ1-1, with TRBD1 matching over 7 bases. V shed 5 bases and J 1 base; nucleotides not matched to a gene: 4. CDR1 is LNHDA, CDR2 SQIVND, per germline (reference sequence). This CDR3 is 14 amino acids long. In DNA form, the CDR3 reads TGTGCCAGTAGTCCGAGGGACAGGAACACTGAAGCTTTCTTT. Amino acids: CASSPRDRNTEAFF.

In its sample, this clone was seen once. This chain links TRBV4-2 with TRBJ2-3, with a possible D match to TRBD2 (7 bases). The CDR3 loop spans 16 amino acids. Germline loops: CDR1 LGHNA, CDR2 YNFKEQ. The V end lost 1 base, the J end lost 6 bases, and 17 bases lay between the germline ends. The CDR3 region is CASSQGRGAGDDTQYF. The CDR3 DNA sequence: TGTGCCAGCAGCCAAGGACGGGGGGCTGGAGATGATACGCAGTATTTT.

This sequence joins TRBV5-4 and TRBJ2-5; 9 bases fit TRBD2. The CDR3 extends over 17 amino acids. From germline, CDR1 is SGHNT and CDR2 YYREEE (reference sequence). Losses at the gene ends were 1 base for V and 7 bases for J; bases not matched to a gene: 14. The CDR3 protein is CASSLTSGGLPRRTQYF. CDR3 DNA sequence: TGTGCCAGCAGCTTGACGAGCGGGGGGCTCCCCAGGAGGACCCAGTACTTC.

The chain has TRBV6-5 and TRBJ2-1; 8 bases are shared with TRBD2. Losses at the gene ends were 7 bases for V and 4 bases for J; bases not matched to a gene: 3. The CDR3 runs 13 residues. Germline V gene sequence: CDR1 MNHEY, CDR2 SVGAGI. CDR3 sequence: CASMGLGYNEQFF. CDR3 DNA sequence: TGTGCCAGCATGGGACTAGGTTACAATGAGCAGTTCTTC.

The rearrangement links TRBV5-1 to TRBJ1-2, with TRBD1 as a possible D gene (5 bases). CDR3 length: 14 residues. Trimming shortened V by 0 bases and J by 8 bases, and 14 bases separated the two germline ends. Germline CDR1 is SGHRS and CDR2 is YFSETQ. In nucleotides, the CDR3 is TGCGCCAGCAGCTTGGGGGCAGGGACGAGGGGCTACACCTTC. The encoded protein is CASSLGAGTRGYTF.

The rearrangement links TRBV28 to TRBJ2-3; D not resolved. V was shortened by 3 bases and J by 1 base, with 5 bases between the two germline ends. Germline V gene data show CDR1 as MDHEN and CDR2 as SYDVKM. The CDR3 has 13 amino acids. CDR3 DNA sequence: TGTGCCAGCAGTTTTTCAGGCACAGATACGCAGTATTTT. It yields the protein CASSFSGTDTQYF.

The rearrangement links TRBV27 to TRBJ2-1; D perhaps matches TRBD1 (5 bases). V shed 5 bases and J shed 7 bases, with 15 bases lying between them. This CDR3 contains 14 residues. CDR1 MNHEY and CDR2 SMNVEV come from the germline V gene (reference sequence). CDR3 sequence: CASSLTGFSNEQFF. The CDR3 nucleotides are TGTGCCAGCAGTCTAACAGGATTCTCGAATGAGCAGTTCTTC.

This clone was observed once. This chain links TRBV13 with TRBJ2-1, with TRBD1 matching 7 bases. CDR1 PRHDT and CDR2 FYEKMQ come from the germline V gene (reference sequence). This CDR3 has 17 residues. After removal of 5 bases from V and 0 bases from J, the junction contained 10 bases not matched to a gene. The CDR3 sequence is CASSDLRDSLSYNEQFF. CDR3 bases: TGTGCCAGCAGCGATCTCAGGGACAGCCTCTCCTACAATGAGCAGTTCTTC.

The chain employs TRBV18 and TRBJ1-5, with 10 bases fitting TRBD1. Germline CDR1 KGHSH, CDR2 LQKENI. With V trimmed by 2 bases and J by 0 bases, 1 base remained unmatched. CDR3 length equals 16 residues. CDR3: CASSPGTGDSNQPQHF. CDR3 in DNA: TGTGCCAGCTCACCAGGGACAGGGGATAGCAATCAGCCCCAGCATTTT.

The chain uses TRBV4-2 and TRBJ1-3; D is undetermined. Germline V lookup: CDR1 LGHNA, CDR2 YNFKEQ. Trimming cost V 0 bases and J 4 bases, with 16 bases left between them. The CDR3 length is 17 residues. The CDR3 DNA reads TGTGCCAGCAGCCAAGATCAGCGGATTACGGGAGGAAACACCATATATTTT. Translation gives CASSQDQRITGGNTIYF.

The genes are TRBV7-2 and TRBJ2-7, with D hard to call. CDR3 size: 11 residues. Germline V gene data show CDR1 as SGHTA and CDR2 as FQGNSA. V was cut by 1 base and J by 13 bases, with 11 bases left in between. CDR3 amino acids: CASSLGGSPYF. CDR3 bases: TGTGCCAGCAGCTTAGGAGGCTCGCCTTACTTC.

J is TRBJ2-3 and V is TRBV6-5, with D perhaps TRBD2 (5 bases). Trimming left V 6 bases short and J 3 bases short, with 10 bases between. The germline gives CDR1 MNHEY, CDR2 SVGAGI. CDR3 length: 13 residues. The CDR3 loop is CASRRRGTDTQYF. CDR3 coding DNA: TGTGCCAGCAGACGCCGGGGAACAGATACGCAGTATTTT.

V is TRBV28 and J is TRBJ2-2, with a tentative D call TRBD1 (6 bases). V lost 5 bases to trimming and J lost 8 bases, with 21 bases between them. The CDR3 has 16 residues. Germline values: CDR1 MDHEN, CDR2 SYDVKM. The CDR3 spells CASSPPGQKGVGELFF. The DNA for the CDR3 is TGTGCCAGCAGTCCACCCGGACAGAAGGGGGTGGGGGAGCTGTTTTTT.

The J gene is TRBJ1-4, the V gene TRBV25-1; D not resolved. Germline V gene sequence: CDR1 MGHDK, CDR2 SYGVNS. V was trimmed by 4 bases and J by 8 bases, leaving 17 bases between them. The CDR3 covers 15 residues. CDR3 nucleotides: TGTGCCAGCAGTGCTTCACTGGGCAACGAAGAAAAACTGTTTTTT. It encodes CASSASLGNEEKLFF.

This clone showed up just a few times. V is TRBV7-6 and J is TRBJ2-1; D may be TRBD1 (6 bases). Per germline, CDR1 SGHVS and CDR2 FNYEAQ. The CDR3 is made up of 17 amino acids. Trimming removed 3 bases from V and 6 bases from J, with 21 bases in between. CDR3 region: CASSFSPRGGISNEQFF. The CDR3 DNA follows: TGTGCCAGCAGCTTTAGCCCCCGAGGGGGAATAAGCAATGAGCAGTTCTTC.